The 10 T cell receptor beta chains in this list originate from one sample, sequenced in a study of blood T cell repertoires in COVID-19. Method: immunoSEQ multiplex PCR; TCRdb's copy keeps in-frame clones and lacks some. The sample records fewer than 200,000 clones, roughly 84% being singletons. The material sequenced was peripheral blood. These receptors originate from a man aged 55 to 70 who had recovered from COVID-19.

CDR3 amino acids: CATSIDRTGSTDTQYF. The CDR3, as DNA: TGTGCCACCAGTATTGACAGGACGGGTAGCACAGATACGCAGTATTTT. The chain couples TRBV24-1 to TRBJ2-3; tentative D call: TRBD1 (6 bases). The germline V gene has CDR1 KGHDR and CDR2 SFDVKD. Trimming stripped 6 bases from V and 0 bases from J, with 15 bases between. The CDR3 consists of 16 residues.

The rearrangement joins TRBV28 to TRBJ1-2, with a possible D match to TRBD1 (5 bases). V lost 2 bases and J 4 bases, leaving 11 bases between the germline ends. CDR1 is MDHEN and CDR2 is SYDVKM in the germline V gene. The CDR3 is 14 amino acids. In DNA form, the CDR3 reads TGTGCCAGCAGTTTACGCGGGACGGTCTATGGCTACACCTTC. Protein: CASSLRGTVYGYTF.

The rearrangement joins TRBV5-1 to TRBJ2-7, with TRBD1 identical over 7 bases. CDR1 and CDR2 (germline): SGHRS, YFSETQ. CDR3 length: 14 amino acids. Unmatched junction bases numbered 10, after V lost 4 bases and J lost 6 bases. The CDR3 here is CASSTRPTGVEQYF. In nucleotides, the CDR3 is TGCGCCAGCAGCACAAGACCTACAGGGGTCGAGCAGTACTTC.

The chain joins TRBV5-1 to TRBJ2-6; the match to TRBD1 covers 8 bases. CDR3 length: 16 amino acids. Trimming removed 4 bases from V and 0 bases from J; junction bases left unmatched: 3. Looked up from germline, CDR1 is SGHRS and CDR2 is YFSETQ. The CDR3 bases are TGCGCCAGCAGCCATGGGACAGGCTCTGGGGCCAACGTCCTGACTTTC. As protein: CASSHGTGSGANVLTF.

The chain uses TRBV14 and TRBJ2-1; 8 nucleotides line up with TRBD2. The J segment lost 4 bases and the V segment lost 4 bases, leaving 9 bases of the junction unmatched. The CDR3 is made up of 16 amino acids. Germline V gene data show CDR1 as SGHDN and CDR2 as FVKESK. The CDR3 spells CASSRLGGGKYNEQFF. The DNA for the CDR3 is TGTGCCAGCAGCCGGCTCGGGGGGGGAAAATACAATGAGCAGTTCTTC.

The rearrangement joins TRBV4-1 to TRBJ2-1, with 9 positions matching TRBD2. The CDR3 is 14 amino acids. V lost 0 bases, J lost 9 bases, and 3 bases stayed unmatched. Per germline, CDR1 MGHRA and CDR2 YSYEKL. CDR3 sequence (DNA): TGCGCCAGCAGCCAAGAAGCTAGCGGGATTGAGCAGTTCTTC. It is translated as CASSQEASGIEQFF.

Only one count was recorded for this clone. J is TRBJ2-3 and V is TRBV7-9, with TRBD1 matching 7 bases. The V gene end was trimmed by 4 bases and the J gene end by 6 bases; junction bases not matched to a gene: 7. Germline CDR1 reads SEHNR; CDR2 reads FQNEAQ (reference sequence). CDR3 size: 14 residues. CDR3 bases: TGTGCCAGCAGCTCCTTTACAGGGGCCGATACGCAGTATTTT. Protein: CASSSFTGADTQYF.

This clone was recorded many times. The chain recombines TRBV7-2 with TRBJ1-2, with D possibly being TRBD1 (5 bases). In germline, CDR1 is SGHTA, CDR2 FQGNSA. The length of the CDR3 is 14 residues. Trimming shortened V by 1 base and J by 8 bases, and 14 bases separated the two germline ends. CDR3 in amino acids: CASSLVAGPDGYTF. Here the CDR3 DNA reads TGTGCCAGCAGCTTAGTCGCAGGGCCGGACGGCTACACCTTC.

This chain's CDR3 is CASSLGQGTTNEKLFF. The CDR3 DNA is TGTGCCAGTAGTCTAGGACAGGGCACAACTAATGAAAAACTGTTTTTT. The chain uses TRBV19 and TRBJ1-4; 8 positions agree with TRBD1. Germline V CDR1 and CDR2: LNHDA, SQIVND (reference sequence). The J segment lost 0 bases and the V segment lost 5 bases, leaving 5 bases of the junction unmatched. CDR3 size: 16 residues.

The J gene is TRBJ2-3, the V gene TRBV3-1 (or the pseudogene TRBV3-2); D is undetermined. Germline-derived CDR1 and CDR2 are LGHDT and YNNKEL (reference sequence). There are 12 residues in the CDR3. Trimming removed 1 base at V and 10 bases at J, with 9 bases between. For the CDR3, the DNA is TGTGCCAGCAGCCAAGCGTCTAGGTCGCAGTATTTT. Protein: CASSQASRSQYF.